This T cell receptor beta chain stems from a study of tumor-infiltrating lymphocytes in primary liver carcinoma. On the study more broadly: Both sexes were represented among patients, who were 30 to 69 years old. General observations from the study: The top-250-clone fraction was significantly higher in tumors than in blood (p = 0.039). The overlap of tumor-adjacent and tumor-blood pairs was smaller than that of tumor region pairs.

Total RNA and DNA came together from around 20-30 mg of bulk tissue without cell sorting. All patients had surgically resected primary liver carcinoma. Concerning this clonotype: The antigen is not known.

With 500 ng total RNA as template and a constant-region primer, TCR beta cDNA was made. Three nested multiplex PCR rounds, a slightly modified ARM-PCR method, built the TCR beta libraries. Two initial PCR rounds of around 10 cycles each paired TRBV1-TRBV30 forward primers with a C-beta reverse primer. Using its own MiXCR run on the multiplex PCR reads, TCRdb lists one record per CDR3 protein. Seen here are about 96,000 distinct CDR3 sequences, just under 70% observed once, and the top ten hold roughly 27%. There are 15 residues in the CDR3. Trimming removed 3 bases at V and 4 bases at J, with 15 bases between. Looked up from germline, CDR1 is MDHEN and CDR2 is SYDVKM.

The chain employs TRBV28 and TRBJ1-2, with TRBD1 as a possible D gene (5 bases). The receptor's source is a man in his forties with primary liver carcinoma and hepatitis B virus infection. The sequenced sample was tumor-adjacent normal liver tissue. Written as DNA, the CDR3 is TGTGCCAGCAGTTTCTCCGGGACCACGTTCTATGGCTACACCTTC. It yields the protein CASSFSGTTFYGYTF.